Each of the 30 T cell receptor beta chains below was sequenced from the same sample in a study of blood T cell repertoires in COVID-19. Measured with immunoSEQ multiplex PCR; TCRdb has only the in-frame clones, and not every one. Here the sample spans 210,000 or so clones, more than 70% being singletons. Material: PBMCs or T cells enriched from blood (not recorded which). The receptors were sampled from a man aged 30 to 39 with acute COVID-19.

The rearrangement links TRBV11-2 to TRBJ2-7; the D is unclear. Germline CDR1 SGHAT, CDR2 FQNNGV. V was shortened by 3 bases and J by 5 bases, with 2 bases between the two germline ends. The CDR3 is made up of 10 amino acids. For the CDR3, the DNA is TGTGCCAGCAGCTTTAACGAGCAGTACTTC. Translated: CASSFNEQYF.

This chain connects TRBV19 to TRBJ2-2, with D maybe TRBD1 (6 bases). V lost 7 bases, J lost 5 bases, and 14 bases lay in between. This CDR3 spans 14 amino acids. Looked up from germline, CDR1 is LNHDA and CDR2 is SQIVND (reference sequence). CDR3 nucleotides: TGTGCCAGTATGGAGTACAGGGCGACCGGGGAGCTGTTTTTT. The encoded protein is CASMEYRATGELFF.

The chain couples TRBV19 to TRBJ1-5; a weak D match, TRBD1 (5 bases). Germline V gene lookup returns CDR1 LNHDA and CDR2 SQIVND (reference sequence). The CDR3 runs to 13 residues. V lost 3 bases and J lost 9, with 12 bases in between. The DNA of the CDR3 is TGTGCCAGTAGTATGGGAGGGGCTAGGCCCCAGCATTTT. Translating gives CASSMGGARPQHF.

J is TRBJ1-6 and V is TRBV9; D may be TRBD1 (5 bases). V lost 9 bases and J 6 bases, leaving 28 bases between the germline ends. Germline V gene lookup returns CDR1 SGDLS and CDR2 YYNGEE. This CDR3 comprises 18 residues. CDR3 sequence reads: CATLFRPRQQEGNSPLHF. The CDR3 DNA reads as TGTGCCACCTTATTTAGACCCCGGCAACAGGAAGGTAATTCACCCCTCCACTTT.

The genes are TRBV7-2 and TRBJ1-2, with D possibly being TRBD1 (5 bases). CDR3 length: 15 residues. V dropped 1 base and J dropped 1 base, with 10 bases sitting between them. CDR1 is SGHTA, CDR2 FQGNSA, per germline. The CDR3 sequence is CASSLGAGHNYGYTF. CDR3 nucleotide sequence: TGTGCCAGCAGCTTAGGGGCAGGGCATAACTATGGCTACACCTTC. The whole variable domain, filled in from reference TRBV7-2 and TRBJ1-2, reads GAGVSQSPSNKVTEKGKDVELRCDPISGHTALYWYRQSLGQGLEFLIYFQGNSAPDKSGLPSDRFSAERTGGSVSTLTIQRTQQEDSAVYLCASSLGAGHNYGYTFGSGTRLTVV.

This chain joins TRBV10-3 and TRBJ2-1; TRBD1 agrees at 11 bases. V was clipped by 2 bases and J by 8 bases; unmatched bases: 8. This CDR3 is 16 amino acids long. Germline V gene sequence: CDR1 ENHRY, CDR2 SYGVKD. CDR3 sequence: CAISEGLGTGGYEQFF. As DNA, the CDR3 is TGTGCCATCAGTGAGGGGCTTGGGACAGGGGGGTATGAGCAGTTCTTC.

The chain joins TRBV7-3 to TRBJ2-1; TRBD1 agrees at 7 bases. This CDR3 has 15 residues. CDR1 and CDR2 (germline): SGHTA, FQGTGA. V dropped 5 bases and J dropped 5; count of bases not matched to a gene: 9. The CDR3 DNA reads as TGTGCCAGCAGCGAGGGGGCTGGAGGAAACAATGAGCAGTTCTTC. It codes for CASSEGAGGNNEQFF. The complete variable domain, with remaining parts taken from reference TRBV7-3 and TRBJ2-1, reads GAGVSQTPSNKVTEKGKYVELRCDPISGHTALYWYRQSLGQGPEFLIYFQGTGAADDSGLPNDRFFAVRPEGSVSTLKIQRTERGDSAVYLCASSEGAGGNNEQFFGPGTRLTVL.

The chain is built from TRBV9 and TRBJ2-3; 8 positions match TRBD2. This CDR3 has 16 amino acids. Unmatched junction bases numbered 5, after V lost 0 bases and J lost 2 bases. Germline V CDR1 and CDR2: SGDLS, YYNGEE. The chain's CDR3 is CASSVGAGVITDTQYF. The CDR3 DNA is TGTGCCAGCAGCGTAGGAGCGGGGGTGATCACAGATACGCAGTATTTT.

This clone has a handful of counts. This sequence joins TRBV10-3 and TRBJ1-2, with 11 positions matching TRBD1. J lost 8 bases, V lost 2 bases, and 13 bases had no gene match. The CDR3 covers 17 residues. Germline V gives CDR1 ENHRY, CDR2 SYGVKD. CDR3 sequence reads: CAISETVWGQGVSGYTF. CDR3 coding DNA: TGTGCCATCAGTGAGACGGTCTGGGGACAGGGGGTGTCAGGCTACACCTTC.

The J gene is TRBJ2-3, the V gene TRBV11-2, with D possibly being TRBD2 (7 bases). Per germline, CDR1 SGHAT and CDR2 FQNNGV. Trimming left V 5 bases short and J 0 bases short, with 12 bases between. The length of the CDR3 is 15 residues. This CDR3 reads CASSLAGASTDTQYF. Written as DNA, the CDR3 is TGTGCCAGCAGCCTCGCGGGGGCCAGCACAGATACGCAGTATTTT.

The chain recombines TRBV21-1 with TRBJ1-4; the tabulated D call, TRBD1, remains unverified against the DNA. TRBV21-1 counts as a pseudogene. CDR3 length equals 18 residues. The CDR3 DNA reads as TGTGCCAGCAGCGGTCCCGGGACAGGATCTCCCAAAGGTGAAAAACTGTTTTTT. Protein: CASSGPGTGSPKGEKLFF.

The chain links TRBV4-1 to TRBJ2-3; D is possibly TRBD2 (7 bases). CDR1 and CDR2 (germline): MGHRA, YSYEKL. The length of the CDR3 is 17 residues. Trimming took 0 bases from V and 0 from J, leaving 13 bases between them. The CDR3 sequence is CASSQDFTGGSTDTQYF. The CDR3 nucleotides are TGCGCCAGCAGCCAAGATTTTACGGGGGGCAGCACAGATACGCAGTATTTT.

For the CDR3, the DNA is TGTGCCAGCAGCTTACAGGGGCTCGTCAGCTATGGCTACACCTTC. Translating gives CASSLQGLVSYGYTF. The gene calls are TRBV5-4 and TRBJ1-2, with 7 bases that match TRBD1. The trim removed 2 bases at V and 4 bases at J, leaving 8 bases unmatched. CDR1 is SGHNT, CDR2 YYREEE, per germline (reference sequence). CDR3 length: 15 amino acids.

This clone came up a few times. The V and J genes are TRBV5-1 and TRBJ2-1; 7 nucleotides align to TRBD2. The CDR3 loop spans 16 amino acids. Germline loops: CDR1 SGHRS, CDR2 YFSETQ. Trimming at V came to 3 bases and at J to 0 bases, leaving 6 bases not matched to a gene. CDR3 region: CASSSQAGISYNEQFF. DNA of the CDR3: TGCGCCAGCAGCTCTCAAGCGGGGATCTCCTACAATGAGCAGTTCTTC.

The chain joins TRBV2 to TRBJ2-5; TRBD1 matches 10 bases. J lost 4 bases, V lost 6 bases, and 8 bases had no gene match. Germline V gene data show CDR1 as SNHLY and CDR2 as FYNNEI. CDR3 size: 15 residues. The CDR3 bases are TGTGCCAGCAGGATCGGGACAGGGGTGATAGAGACCCAGTACTTC. Protein: CASRIGTGVIETQYF.

V is TRBV6-5 and J is TRBJ2-2, with D tentatively TRBD1 (5 bases). Per germline, CDR1 MNHEY and CDR2 SVGAGI. The CDR3 extends over 13 amino acids. V lost 5 bases to trimming and J lost 8 bases, with 12 bases between them. CDR3 DNA sequence: TGTGCCAGCAGTACACAGGCCCTTGGGGAGCTGTTTTTT. It yields the protein CASSTQALGELFF.

This sequence joins TRBV5-4 and TRBJ2-2, with 8 bases lining up with TRBD2. This CDR3 is built from 15 residues. The germline V gene has CDR1 SGHNT and CDR2 YYREEE (reference sequence). Germline trimming cut 4 bases from V and 5 bases from J; bases unmatched to any gene: 7. CDR3 in amino acids: CASSAGGALTGELFF. CDR3 sequence (DNA): TGTGCCAGCAGCGCCGGGGGGGCCTTGACCGGGGAGCTGTTTTTT. The full variable domain, in which reference TRBV5-4 and TRBJ2-2 provide the parts outside the CDR3, is ETGVTQSPTHLIKTRGQQVTLRCSSQSGHNTVSWYQQALGQGPQFIFQYYREEENGRGNFPPRFSGLQFPNYSSELNVNALELDDSALYLCASSAGGALTGELFFGEGSRLTVL.

This rearrangement joins TRBV19 to TRBJ1-4; TRBD1 might be the D (6 bases). Trimming took 7 bases from V and 0 from J, leaving 18 bases between them. CDR1 and CDR2 (germline): LNHDA, SQIVND (reference sequence). The CDR3 spans 17 residues. The CDR3 loop is CASIARRTAPTNEKLFF. The DNA of the CDR3 is TGTGCCAGTATTGCCCGACGGACAGCTCCAACTAATGAAAAACTGTTTTTT.

DNA of the CDR3: TGTGCCACCAGTGATGGCGGCAGCTATGGCTACACCTTC. It is translated as CATSDGGSYGYTF. This chain uses TRBV24-1 with TRBJ1-2; no definite D call. Trimming took 3 bases from V and 4 from J, leaving 8 bases between them. The CDR3 runs 13 residues. Per germline, CDR1 KGHDR and CDR2 SFDVKD.

V usage is TRBV10-3 and J usage is TRBJ1-2; 7 bases line up with TRBD1. With 4 bases clipped from V and 3 bases from J, the junction kept 2 bases outside the gene matches. Germline V gene lookup returns CDR1 ENHRY and CDR2 SYGVKD. The CDR3 has 13 residues. CDR3 residues: CAISVGTDYGYTF. The CDR3 DNA is TGTGCCATCAGTGTAGGGACAGACTATGGCTACACCTTC.

The rearrangement uses TRBV19 and TRBJ1-1; D remains unclear. CDR1 LNHDA and CDR2 SQIVND come from the germline V gene (reference sequence). This CDR3 is 14 amino acids long. V gave up 1 base and J gave up 1 base, with 7 bases separating them. CDR3 region: CASSIVYGNTEAFF. The DNA for the CDR3 is TGTGCCAGTAGTATAGTATACGGGAACACTGAAGCTTTCTTT.

This chain joins TRBV3-1 (or the pseudogene TRBV3-2) and TRBJ2-1, with 12 bases fitting TRBD2. With V trimmed by 6 bases and J by 1 base, 4 bases remained unmatched. Germline values: CDR1 LGHDT, CDR2 YNNKEL (reference sequence). The CDR3 is 16 amino acids. DNA for the CDR3: TGTGCCAGCAGACCTAGCGGGGGGGTGTCCTACAATGAGCAGTTCTTC. This codes for CASRPSGGVSYNEQFF.

This chain's CDR3 is CASSLAEYTEAFF. The CDR3 bases are TGTGCCAGCAGTTTGGCAGAATACACTGAAGCTTTCTTT. This rearrangement joins TRBV12-3 or TRBV12-4 to TRBJ1-1; D unresolved. V gave up 3 bases and J gave up 3 bases, with 8 bases separating them. The CDR3 contains 13 residues.

V is TRBV29-1 and J is TRBJ1-2, with D unclear. V was pared by 5 bases and J by 8 bases, with 12 bases between. CDR3 length: 11 amino acids. CDR1 and CDR2 from the germline V gene are SQVTM and ANQGSEA. CDR3 amino acids: CSVLQLQGYTF. The CDR3, as DNA: TGCAGCGTTTTACAGCTCCAGGGCTACACCTTC.

V gene TRBV24-1 combines with J gene TRBJ2-2; TRBD2 aligns across 15 bases. V shed 3 bases and J 3 bases; nucleotides not matched to a gene: 7. From germline, CDR1 is KGHDR and CDR2 SFDVKD. The CDR3 covers 19 residues. CDR3 nucleotides: TGTGCCACCAGTGATCGGACTAGCGGGGGGGCCTTCGACACCGGGGAGCTGTTTTTT. Translated, it gives CATSDRTSGGAFDTGELFF.

The chain links TRBV12-5 to TRBJ2-3, with 12 bases lining up with TRBD1. The CDR3 loop spans 21 amino acids. Trimming at V came to 2 bases and at J to 7 bases, leaving 22 bases not matched to a gene. Germline V lookup: CDR1 LGHNT, CDR2 FRNRAP. CDR3 in amino acids: CASGLPRGQGATGALVYTQYF. The CDR3 nucleotides read TGTGCTAGTGGTTTGCCGCGGGGACAGGGGGCTACGGGGGCCTTGGTGTATACGCAGTATTTT.

This clone was recorded once. The chain couples TRBV12-5 to TRBJ2-7, with D possibly TRBD1 on 6 matching bases. This CDR3 has 12 amino acids. The germline gives CDR1 LGHNT, CDR2 FRNRAP. The germline V and J ends were trimmed by 6 bases and 8 bases, with 14 bases remaining between them. Here the CDR3 DNA reads TGTGCTAGTGGCGGAACAACAGGGCAGCAGTACTTC. It specifies CASGGTTGQQYF.

This clone appeared once. The CDR3 nucleotides read TGTGCCATCCCCCCCGGGTGCGCCAAAAACATTCAGTACTTC. Translated, it gives CAIPPGCAKNIQYF. V is TRBV6-4 and J is TRBJ2-4; D not certain. CDR1 and CDR2 (germline): MRHNA, SNTAGT. V gave up 10 bases and J gave up 1 base, with 14 bases separating them. The CDR3 consists of 14 residues.

This clone was seen just once. V is TRBV2 and J is TRBJ1-4; 8 nucleotides agree with TRBD1. This CDR3 region has 14 residues. CDR1 SNHLY and CDR2 FYNNEI come from the germline V gene. With 5 bases clipped from V and 6 bases from J, the junction kept 5 bases outside the gene matches. This CDR3 is CASSPRGRDEKLFF. The CDR3 DNA follows: TGTGCCAGCAGTCCCAGGGGGCGCGATGAAAAACTGTTTTTT.

This clone appeared a single time. The gene calls are TRBV6-1 and TRBJ2-5; 9 bases agree with TRBD2. The J segment lost 2 bases and the V segment lost 0 bases, leaving 4 bases of the junction unmatched. The length of the CDR3 is 16 residues. Per the germline V gene, CDR1 is MNHNS and CDR2 is SASEGT. CDR3 DNA sequence: TGTGCCAGCAGTGAAGCCATGCGGGGGGGTCAAGAGACCCAGTACTTC. Translated, it gives CASSEAMRGGQETQYF.